This T cell receptor (beta chain) was found in a study of blood T cell repertoires in COVID-19. Clones were read by immunoSEQ multiplex PCR, and TCRdb kept only the in-frame ones, dropping some. The repertoire holds approximately 83,000 clones, 77% seen once, with roughly 9.8% in the top ten. This CDR3 has 15 amino acids. V lost 5 bases, J lost 7 bases, and 12 bases stayed unmatched. CDR1 is LNHDA, CDR2 SQIVND, per germline (reference sequence). This clone was seen just once. This receptor was identified in a woman at least 80 years old with acute or convalescent COVID-19. The gene calls are TRBV19 and TRBJ1-2; 8 bases align to TRBD1. Sequencing was carried out using peripheral blood. The DNA for the CDR3 is TGTGCCAGTAGTGCGACAGGGGAAGGGTTGAGTGGCTACACCTTC. It translates to CASSATGEGLSGYTF. Supplemented by reference TRBV19 and TRBJ1-2, the full variable domain reads DGGITQSPKYLFRKEGQNVTLSCEQNLNHDAMYWYRQDPGQGLRLIYYSQIVNDFQKGDIAEGYSVSREKKESFPLTVTSAQKNPTAFYLCASSATGEGLSGYTFGSGTRLTVV.